This T cell receptor beta chain stems from a study of T cell responses to AZD1222 COVID-19 vaccine. Whole-study results and caveats: White British donors predominated, females outnumbered males, and clonal diversity was possibly underestimated.

Assay used: immunoSEQ multiplex PCR; TCRdb lists only in-frame clones, some missing. Of 100,000 to 110,000 clones listed, roughly 89% are singletons. A remark on this clone: The antigen is not known.

The starting material was peripheral blood, obtained on day 0 of AZD1222 vaccination. The source is an adult in good health.

As DNA, the CDR3 is TGTGCCACCAGTGATCCATCTGGCGCCAATGAGCAGTTCTTC. The encoded protein is CATSDPSGANEQFF. The chain recombines TRBV24-1 with TRBJ2-1; D unresolved. The CDR3 contains 14 residues. Trimming removed 3 bases at V and 6 bases at J, with 11 bases between. Looked up from germline, CDR1 is KGHDR and CDR2 is SFDVKD.